This T cell receptor (beta chain) was found in a study of OX40 agonist ivuxolimab in advanced cancers. TCRdb's copy holds only in-frame clones and misses some; the assay was immunoSEQ multiplex PCR. The sample lists under 80,000 clones, approximately 87% occurring once. This clone came up once. Sequenced material: CD4+ or CD8+ T cells sorted from blood, taken in a trial of the OX40 agonist ivuxolimab. The sequence came from an adult with an advanced solid tumor such as melanoma, head and neck, liver or kidney cancer.

The CDR3 coding sequence is TGTGCCAGCAGTTTCGCAGGAAAACACACTGAAGCTTTCTTT. Residues: CASSFAGKHTEAFF. The chain has TRBV28 and TRBJ1-1; unclear D gene. The CDR3 covers 14 residues. CDR1 and CDR2 from the germline V gene are MDHEN and SYDVKM. Trimming took 3 bases from V and 3 from J, leaving 11 bases between them.